This T cell receptor beta chain was sequenced in a study of CD8 T cell repertoires and HIV-1 epitope variants (dated by TCRdb to about 2020). Describing the broader study: In separate culture wells, T cells were stimulated with each of twenty-five peptides that represented autologous and known Gag and Nef epitope variants. Cultures were maintained for around 10 days in IMDM with gentamicin, and half-media changes adding IL-2, IL-7 and IL-15 were performed on days 3 and 7. An aliquot of 1M T cells was saved as an uncultured baseline condition, separate from the 75 to 100 T cell cultures. Three Gag epitope families and Nef HW9 and YT9 were included among the tested epitopes. T cells were enriched with the EasySep Human T Cell Enrichment Kit and co-cultured with equal numbers of autologous T cell-negative cells as antigen-presenting cells. A total of some 83 T cell cultures were run, with each culture condition done in triplicate except for one peptide, which was done in duplicate. Control conditions included a CMV, EBV and flu peptide pool, the Ebola AY9 epitope as negative control, and a no-peptide well.

Remarks on this clone: Its antigen has not been determined. It has no much larger one-base neighbor in the sample; base qualities were not kept.

General study outcomes and caveats: The assay could identify only TCR beta chains and pointed to proliferation in response to antigen, not to T cell function or cytokine profile. Of the nine antigen-specific TCR beta clonotypes identified, roughly six appeared cross-reactive for autologous or known escape epitope variants. The Nef KF9 family was recognized by five clonotypes and the HW9 family by one, and no responses to the TAALDMSHF plasma variant were observed.

Sequencing of TCR beta CDR3 regions was performed at survey depth on the immunoSEQ platform. The QIAamp DNA micro kit was used to extract genomic DNA from every cultured and uncultured CD8+ T cell population. The authors' analysis ran thus. Samples with fewer than 5,000 productive reads were excluded, which removed about 6% of the 75 HIV peptide-stimulated cultures. A MANAFEST web app trimmed sequences to CDR3 and removed nonproductive sequences, CDR3s under 5 amino acids, and those not starting C or ending F/W. Antigen-specific clonotypes had to expand in at least 2 of 3 replicates versus no-peptide control at FDR 0.01, only within one epitope family. In addition, a specific clonotype needed a frequency at least fivefold higher than in wells stimulated with peptides from other epitope families. TCRdb stores this immuneACCESS table with in-frame sequences only. Part of the clones is absent; in the studies checked, under half of the shortfall reflects unresolved V genes, and no reason is known for the rest. That table furnishes V, J and clone size, whereas the DNA furnished D and trimming. The sample has over 4,500 clones on record, approximately 61% of them singletons. The biggest ten clones account for roughly 45% of the sample.

The EasySep Human CD8+ T Cell Enrichment Kit was used on day 10 to isolate CD8+ T cells from every culture. This clonotype was sampled from a male donor with HIV. The material sequenced was cultured CD8+ T cells derived from PBMCs.

The CDR3 region has the sequence CASSQGTVSGYTF. The DNA reads TGCGCCAGCAGCCAAGGCACAGTTTCCGGCTACACCTTC. The chain links TRBV4-1 with TRBJ1-2; too little of a D gene remains to name it. The V and J ends are trimmed by 1 base and 8 bases, leaving 11 bases between them. The CDR3 goes from the cysteine to the phenylalanine over 13 residues. Of all the DNA, just the CDR3 is kept, 39 bases in frame from base 1. CDR1 and CDR2 are read off the germline V gene as MGHRA and YSYEKL.